A single count supports the clone carrying this T cell receptor beta chain. The sample originates from a study of OX40 agonist ivuxolimab in advanced cancers. Clones were read by immunoSEQ multiplex PCR, and TCRdb kept only the in-frame ones, dropping some. Seen here are about 99,000 clones, about 96% observed once, and the top ten hold roughly 2%. V shed 5 bases and J shed 4 bases, with 13 bases lying between them. The V gene's germline CDR1 is SGHTA and CDR2 FQGTGA. CDR3 length: 14 amino acids. The V gene is TRBV7-3, the J gene TRBJ2-3; D uncertain. Sequences were derived from CD4+ or CD8+ T cells sorted from blood, sampled in a trial of the OX40 agonist ivuxolimab. This sequence was found in an adult with an advanced solid tumor such as melanoma, head and neck, liver or kidney cancer. CDR3 protein: CASSPGPPADTQYF. The CDR3, as DNA: TGTGCCAGCAGCCCCGGGCCTCCCGCAGATACGCAGTATTTT.